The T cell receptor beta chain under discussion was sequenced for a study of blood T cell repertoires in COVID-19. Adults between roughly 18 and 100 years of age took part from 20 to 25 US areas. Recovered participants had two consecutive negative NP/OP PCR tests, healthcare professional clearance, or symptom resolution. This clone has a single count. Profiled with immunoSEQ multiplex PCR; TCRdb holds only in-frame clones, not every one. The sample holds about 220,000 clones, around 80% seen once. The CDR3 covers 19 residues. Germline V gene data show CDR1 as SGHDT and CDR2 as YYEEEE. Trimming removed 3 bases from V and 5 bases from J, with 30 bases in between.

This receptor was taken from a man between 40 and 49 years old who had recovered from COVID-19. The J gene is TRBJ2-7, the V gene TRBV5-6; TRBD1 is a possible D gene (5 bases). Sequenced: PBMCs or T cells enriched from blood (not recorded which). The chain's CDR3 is CASSSQRQPTRVLRNEQYF. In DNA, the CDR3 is TGTGCCAGCAGCTCGCAAAGACAACCAACCAGGGTGTTAAGGAACGAGCAGTACTTC. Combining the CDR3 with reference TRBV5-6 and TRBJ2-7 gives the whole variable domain DAGVTQSPTHLIKTRGQQVTLRCSPKSGHDTVSWYQQALGQGPQFIFQYYEEEERQRGNFPDRFSGHQFPNYSSELNVNALLLGDSALYLCASSSQRQPTRVLRNEQYFGPGTRLTVT.